Below, one T cell receptor (beta chain) is given with its context. As originally analysed: Amplification of reference gene primers provided the estimated nucleated cell counts. Sequencing used immunoSEQ multiplex PCR; TCRdb keeps in-frame clones, though not all of them. The D gene and trimming were derived from the DNA, and the V and J assignments and clone size from that table. The sample gives 45,000 to 55,000 clones, 90% of which show up once; 8% to 9% is in the top ten. Germline values: CDR1 SGHAT, CDR2 FQNNGV. CDR3 length: 13 amino acids. Trimming left V 5 bases short and J 2 bases short, with 7 bases between. The sample is drawn from a study of blood T cell repertoires in COVID-19. Across the study: Specimens from acute and convalescent COVID-19 originated in the United States, Italy and Spain. The analysed material was cDNA or gDNA that came from T cells, B-cell-depleted T cells, or PBMCs.

This TCR was sampled from a woman aged 40 to 55 with active COVID-19. Sequences were obtained from peripheral blood. The chain employs TRBV11-2 and TRBJ2-1; no clear D gene. CDR3 protein: CASSIGAYNEQFF. The CDR3 nucleotides read TGTGCCAGCAGCATAGGAGCCTACAATGAGCAGTTCTTC.